This TCR beta chain was retrieved from a study of shared clonotypes between healthy human individuals. CDR1 and CDR2 from the germline V gene are SGHNT and YYREEE (reference sequence). The CDR3 has 18 residues. V dropped 4 bases and J dropped 8; count of bases not matched to a gene: 22. On this clone: What it recognizes is unknown.

Findings and limits, study-wide: The study sampled only blood, and tissue repertoires likely differ.

Sequenced by immunoSEQ multiplex PCR; TCRdb stores in-frame clones only, minus some. The sample lists more than 2 million clones, 90% to 96% seen once, with about 0.13% in the top ten. Both subsets, CD45RA+ naive and CD45RA-negative memory, were split from the CD4+ cells. The receptor's source is a man aged 18 to 30 in good health. The chain joins TRBV5-4 to TRBJ1-2; 8 nucleotides agree with TRBD1. Sequencing was performed on naive CD4+ T cells sorted from blood. Subset specified: CD45RA+ positively selected. The CDR3 bases are TGTGCCAGCAGCCCGTCCTTCGGACAGGGTAACCAATTGGCCGGCTACACCTTC. Translating it yields CASSPSFGQGNQLAGYTF.